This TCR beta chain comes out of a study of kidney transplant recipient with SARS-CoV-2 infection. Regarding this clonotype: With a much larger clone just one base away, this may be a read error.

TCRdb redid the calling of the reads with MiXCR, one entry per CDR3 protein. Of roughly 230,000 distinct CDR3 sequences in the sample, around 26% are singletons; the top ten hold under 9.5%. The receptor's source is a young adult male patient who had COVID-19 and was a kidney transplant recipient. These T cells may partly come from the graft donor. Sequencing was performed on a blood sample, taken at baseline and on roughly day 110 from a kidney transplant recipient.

The CDR3 loop is CASSAEGTGKLEQYF. The CDR3 DNA follows: TGTGCCAGCAGCGCTGAAGGGACAGGGAAACTAGAGCAGTACTTC. The genes are TRBV5-4 and TRBJ2-7, with 9 positions matching TRBD1. CDR1 SGHNT and CDR2 YYREEE come from the germline V gene (reference sequence). This CDR3 is built from 15 residues. V shed 4 bases and J 7 bases; nucleotides not matched to a gene: 12.